These 2 T cell receptor beta chains originate from one sample sequenced in a study of cytomegalovirus exposure and HLA in healthy donors. PCR amplification relied on 60 Vbeta primers (plus 13 Jbeta primers). Data came from immunoSEQ multiplex PCR; TCRdb stores just in-frame clones and leaves some out. The profile shows approximately 70,000 clones, more than 70% of them singletons. The sequencing input was PBMCs. The receptor source for this set is a man aged 35 to 55 in good health and CMV-seronegative.

The J gene is TRBJ2-7, the V gene TRBV27; D gene ambiguous. V was shortened by 6 bases and J by 3 bases, with 15 bases between the two germline ends. The CDR3 totals 14 residues. The germline CDR1 and CDR2 sequences are MNHEY and SMNVEV (reference sequence). The CDR3 protein is CASSRNPTVYEQYF. DNA of the CDR3: TGTGCCAGCAGCAGAAACCCCACAGTCTACGAGCAGTACTTC.

The chain uses TRBV2 and TRBJ2-1; 11 bases line up with TRBD1. The CDR3 totals 15 residues. CDR1 SNHLY and CDR2 FYNNEI come from the germline V gene. Germline trimming cut 6 bases from V and 7 bases from J; bases unmatched to any gene: 8. The CDR3 DNA reads as TGTGCCAGCAGCTTAGGACAGGGGGCGCGAAATGAGCAGTTCTTC. Amino acids: CASSLGQGARNEQFF. Based on the CDR3 plus reference TRBV2 and TRBJ2-1, the full variable domain is EPEVTQTPSHQVTQMGQEVILRCVPISNHLYFYWYRQILGQKVEFLVSFYNNEISEKSEIFDDQFSVERPDGSNFTLKIRSTKLEDSAMYFCASSLGQGARNEQFFGPGTRLTVL.